This T cell receptor (beta chain) was captured in a study of identical twins. In regard to this clonotype: Its specificity is unknown.

Points from the study as a whole: Excess sharing by twins proved weaker in beta out-of-frame sequences.

Template switching created a universal primer site, and the cDNA included unique molecular identifiers. TCRdb re-analysed the 5' RACE reads in MiXCR, keeping a single row per CDR3 protein. The sample has approximately 220,000 distinct CDR3 sequences, 6% to 8% seen once. Germline CDR1 reads SQVTM; CDR2 reads ANQGSEA. This CDR3 comprises 14 residues. Germline trimming cut 4 bases from V and 0 bases from J; bases unmatched to any gene: 4. The data also belong to a second study, concerning yellow fever vaccine responses in identical twins.

The clonotype originates from a young woman in good health. The rearrangement uses TRBV29-1 and TRBJ2-7; 9 bases fit TRBD1. Sequenced: CD8+ T cells sorted from blood. As DNA, the CDR3 is TGCAGCGTTGGGACAGGGGACCACTCCTACGAGCAGTACTTC. Amino acid sequence: CSVGTGDHSYEQYF.